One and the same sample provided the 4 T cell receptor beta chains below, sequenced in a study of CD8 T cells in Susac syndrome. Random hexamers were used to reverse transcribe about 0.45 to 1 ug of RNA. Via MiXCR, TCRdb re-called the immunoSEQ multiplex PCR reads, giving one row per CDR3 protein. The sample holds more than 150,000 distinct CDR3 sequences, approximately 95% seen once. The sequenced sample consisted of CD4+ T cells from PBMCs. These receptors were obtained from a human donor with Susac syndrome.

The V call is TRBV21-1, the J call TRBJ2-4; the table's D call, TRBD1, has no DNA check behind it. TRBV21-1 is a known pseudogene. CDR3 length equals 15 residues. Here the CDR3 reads CASSKGQDAKNIQYF. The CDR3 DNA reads TGTGCCAGCAGCAAAGGACAGGACGCCAAAAACATTCAGTACTTC.

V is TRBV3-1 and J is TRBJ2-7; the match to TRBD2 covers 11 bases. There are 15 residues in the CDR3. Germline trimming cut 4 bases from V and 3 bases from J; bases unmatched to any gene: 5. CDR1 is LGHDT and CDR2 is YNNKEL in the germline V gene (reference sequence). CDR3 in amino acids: CASSRGTSGNYEQYF. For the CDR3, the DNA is TGTGCCAGCAGCCGAGGGACTAGCGGAAACTACGAGCAGTACTTC.

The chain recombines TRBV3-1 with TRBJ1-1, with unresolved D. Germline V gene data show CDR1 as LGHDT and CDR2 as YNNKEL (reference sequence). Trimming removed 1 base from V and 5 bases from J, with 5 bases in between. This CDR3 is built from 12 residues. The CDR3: CASSQGVTEAFF. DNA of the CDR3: TGTGCCAGCAGCCAAGGTGTAACTGAAGCTTTCTTT.

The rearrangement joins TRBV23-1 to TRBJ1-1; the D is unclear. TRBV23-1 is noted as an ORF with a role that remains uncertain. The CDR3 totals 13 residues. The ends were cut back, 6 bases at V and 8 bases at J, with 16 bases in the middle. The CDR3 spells CASSPRTTSEAFF. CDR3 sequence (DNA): TGCGCCAGCAGCCCCCGGACCACATCGGAAGCTTTCTTT.